Below are 31 T cell receptor beta chains sequenced from a single sample in a study of vaccination and CD4 T cells after COVID-19. Treatment given: roughly 11-day PBMC culture with coronavirus spike peptide pools or control peptides (ViraFEST assay). These receptors' antigens are unknown. Cultured CD4+ T-cell DNA underwent Oncomine TCR Beta short-read sequencing. TCRdb ran MiXCR on the PCR reads and lists one entry per CDR3 protein. This table holds roughly 20,000 distinct CDR3 sequences, 40% to 50% found once. The sample consisted of CD4+ T cells from blood, cultured in vitro, taken before SARS-CoV-2 vaccination. These receptors came from a human donor who had recovered from COVID-19.

The chain employs TRBV19 and TRBJ1-6; a weak D match, TRBD1 (5 bases). Germline CDR1 LNHDA, CDR2 SQIVND (reference sequence). The CDR3 consists of 14 residues. Between the trimmed V and J ends, which lost 6 bases and 2 bases, there was a span of 8 bases. The CDR3 here is CASRGGPYNSPLHF. CDR3 coding DNA: TGTGCCAGTAGGGGGGGACCCTATAATTCACCCCTCCACTTT.

This clonotype was counted a few times. This chain connects TRBV7-2 to TRBJ1-1; 7 bases map to TRBD1. CDR1 is SGHTA and CDR2 is FQGNSA in the germline V gene. With V trimmed by 2 bases and J by 4 bases, 13 bases remained unmatched. The CDR3 totals 17 residues. In nucleotides, the CDR3 is TGTGCCAGCAGCTTATTAAGAATGAGGGGGCTCGGCACTGAAGCTTTCTTT. Residues: CASSLLRMRGLGTEAFF.

The chain combines TRBV5-5 with TRBJ1-2, with D uncertain. The CDR3 consists of 15 residues. Between the trimmed V and J ends, which lost 1 base and 4 bases, there was a span of 14 bases. In germline, CDR1 is SGHKS, CDR2 YYEKEE (reference sequence). In nucleotides, the CDR3 is TGTGCCAGCAGCTTGTTGGAAACCTTTAGCTATGGCTACACCTTC. It is translated as CASSLLETFSYGYTF.

In its sample, this clonotype was seen a few times. V is TRBV5-1 and J is TRBJ1-1; TRBD1 aligns across 9 bases. Germline V CDR1 and CDR2: SGHRS, YFSETQ. V shed 4 bases, J shed 3 bases, and the junction held 13 bases outside the gene matches. The CDR3 sequence is 17 residues long. DNA of the CDR3: TGCGCCAGCAGCGCAAGACAGGGGGTGGTGCAAGACACTGAAGCTTTCTTT. Translated, it gives CASSARQGVVQDTEAFF.

The chain uses TRBV27 and TRBJ1-4; 8 nucleotides align to TRBD1. The CDR3 spans 15 residues. Germline V gene data show CDR1 as MNHEY and CDR2 as SMNVEV (reference sequence). V lost 6 bases, J lost 3 bases, and 6 bases stayed unmatched. The CDR3 is CASRLQGAANEKLFF. Here the CDR3 DNA reads TGTGCCAGCAGACTCCAGGGGGCAGCTAATGAAAAACTGTTTTTT.

The chain is built from TRBV11-2 and TRBJ1-6, with 10 bases identical to TRBD1. Germline assignment: CDR1 SGHAT and CDR2 FQNNGV. The CDR3 runs to 16 residues. V lost 5 bases and J lost 4; bases outside the gene matches: 5. The CDR3 DNA reads TGTGCCAGCAGCCCGGGACAGGGGCTTTATAATTCACCCCTCCACTTT. It codes for CASSPGQGLYNSPLHF. The variable domain in full, completed from reference TRBV11-2 and TRBJ1-6, reads EAGVAQSPRYKIIEKRQSVAFWCNPISGHATLYWYQQILGQGPKLLIQFQNNGVVDDSQLPKDRFSAERLKGVDSTLKIQPAKLEDSAVYLCASSPGQGLYNSPLHFGNGTRLTVT.

The rearrangement links TRBV12-3 or TRBV12-4 to TRBJ2-4, with D unresolved. The ends were cut back, 6 bases at V and 7 bases at J, with 13 bases in the middle. The CDR3 is 13 residues long. The CDR3 DNA is TGTGCCAGCAGCTACGCGCCAAGGAACATTCAGTACTTC. As protein: CASSYAPRNIQYF.

CDR3 loop: CASSLGGASGTEAFF. In nucleotides, the CDR3 is TGTGCCAGCAGCTTAGGTGGGGCTTCGGGCACTGAAGCTTTCTTT. The rearrangement links TRBV11-3 to TRBJ1-1, with a possible D match to TRBD1 (5 bases). Deletions cut 1 base from V and 4 bases from J, with 13 bases between. CDR1 is SGHNT and CDR2 is YENEEA in the germline V gene. This CDR3 has 15 residues.

This clonotype was observed a few times. CDR3 DNA: TGTGCCAGCAGCTTGGGGGGGTCTACTCTTAATCAGCCCCAGCATTTT. Amino acid sequence: CASSLGGSTLNQPQHF. The chain employs TRBV7-2 and TRBJ1-5; tentative D call: TRBD1 (5 bases). The CDR3 consists of 16 residues. The germline CDR1 and CDR2 sequences are SGHTA and FQGNSA. V was clipped by 3 bases and J by 4 bases, with 16 bases between them.

The chain joins TRBV28 to TRBJ1-2, with a possible D match to TRBD1 (6 bases). The CDR3 has 12 residues. Germline CDR1 MDHEN, CDR2 SYDVKM. V was pared by 5 bases and J by 8 bases, with 12 bases between. The CDR3 DNA is TGTGCCAGCAGTCTACAGGGAGGAGGCTACACCTTC. Translating gives CASSLQGGGYTF.

The rearrangement uses TRBV28 and TRBJ1-2, with D maybe TRBD1 (6 bases). Germline CDR1 and CDR2: MDHEN and SYDVKM. The CDR3 covers 15 residues. V lost 3 bases, J lost 3 bases, and 14 bases lay in between. In DNA, the CDR3 is TGTGCCAGCAGTTTGGGGGGCCTGAGTGACTATGGCTACACCTTC. Protein sequence: CASSLGGLSDYGYTF.

This rearrangement joins TRBV7-6 to TRBJ2-3; D not resolved. The V end was cut by 4 bases, the J end by 6 bases, with 20 bases between. Germline V gives CDR1 SGHVS, CDR2 FNYEAQ. The CDR3 is 16 residues long. The CDR3 nucleotides read TGTGCCAGCAGCTCTGTAACCGGGCCAGGAGCGGATACGCAGTATTTT. Protein product: CASSSVTGPGADTQYF.

The rearrangement joins TRBV11-3 to TRBJ2-7; D not certain. Germline V gives CDR1 SGHNT, CDR2 YENEEA. The CDR3 extends over 12 amino acids. The V end lost 2 bases, the J end lost 4 bases, and 6 bases lay between the germline ends. The CDR3 reads CASSLSEYEQYF. The CDR3 coding sequence is TGTGCCAGCAGCTTATCCGAGTACGAGCAGTACTTC.

This clonotype has only a few counts. V usage is TRBV7-2 and J usage is TRBJ1-2; perhaps TRBD1 as D (6 bases). In germline, CDR1 is SGHTA, CDR2 FQGNSA. V was pared by 3 bases and J by 3 bases, with 14 bases between. The length of the CDR3 is 15 residues. The CDR3 region is CASSFADRSYYGYTF. The CDR3 DNA sequence: TGTGCCAGCAGCTTCGCGGACAGAAGTTACTATGGCTACACCTTC.

This clonotype appeared a few times. J is TRBJ1-2 and V is TRBV5-4; possibly TRBD1 for D (6 bases). Germline CDR1 is SGHNT and CDR2 is YYREEE (reference sequence). The CDR3 covers 15 residues. With 0 bases removed from V and 2 bases from J, the gap between germline ends came to 11 bases. The CDR3 here is CASSLEGTLNYGYTF. As DNA, the CDR3 is TGTGCCAGCAGCTTGGAGGGGACACTGAACTATGGCTACACCTTC.

The chain employs TRBV4-1 and TRBJ1-5; no reliable D call. V was clipped by 0 bases and J by 0 bases, with 6 bases between them. Per the germline V gene, CDR1 is MGHRA and CDR2 is YSYEKL. The CDR3 has 15 residues. The CDR3 DNA is TGCGCCAGCAGCCAAGATCAGAATAGCAATCAGCCCCAGCATTTT. Protein product: CASSQDQNSNQPQHF.

This clonotype has a handful of counts. The V call is TRBV27, the J call TRBJ1-1; D not certain. CDR1 and CDR2 from the germline V gene are MNHEY and SMNVEV (reference sequence). This CDR3 contains 14 residues. V was shortened by 1 base and J by 2 bases, with 8 bases between the two germline ends. The DNA for the CDR3 is TGTGCCAGCAGTTTATATCGGGGAAACACTGAAGCTTTCTTT. This sequence encodes CASSLYRGNTEAFF.

The CDR3 spells CASSSTPGQGSGYTF. Written as DNA, the CDR3 is TGTGCCAGCAGCTCAACCCCGGGACAGGGTTCTGGCTACACCTTC. The chain is built from TRBV2 and TRBJ1-2, with 9 bases fitting TRBD1. V shed 6 bases, J shed 7 bases, and the junction held 12 bases outside the gene matches. This CDR3 is built from 15 residues. Germline-derived CDR1 and CDR2 are SNHLY and FYNNEI.

The chain carries TRBV6-1 and TRBJ2-7; weak D call: TRBD1 (5 bases). This CDR3 contains 13 residues. Germline CDR1 is MNHNS and CDR2 is SASEGT. V lost 9 bases, J lost 0 bases, and 12 bases lay in between. The CDR3 DNA reads TGTGCCAGTGACAGCCTGCACTCCTACGAGCAGTACTTC. Residues: CASDSLHSYEQYF.

In this sample, this clonotype turned up a few times. This chain links TRBV20-1 with TRBJ1-1; no reliable D call. Germline CDR1 reads DFQATT; CDR2 reads SNEGSKA (reference sequence). With 3 bases removed from V and 0 bases from J, the gap between germline ends came to 5 bases. CDR3 size: 12 residues. CDR3 region: CSARRMNTEAFF. CDR3 DNA sequence: TGCAGTGCTAGGAGGATGAACACTGAAGCTTTCTTT.

This clonotype was counted between two and nine times. This chain connects TRBV7-9 to TRBJ2-7, with 9 bases fitting TRBD1. Trimming took 5 bases from V and 0 from J; bases not matched to a gene: 8. Germline V gives CDR1 SEHNR, CDR2 FQNEAQ (reference sequence). The CDR3 totals 16 residues. CDR3 residues: CASSRTGTGNSYEQYF. As DNA, the CDR3 is TGTGCCAGCAGCCGCACCGGGACAGGGAACTCCTACGAGCAGTACTTC.

The rearrangement links TRBV19 to TRBJ1-2, with TRBD1 identical over 8 bases. Germline loops: CDR1 LNHDA, CDR2 SQIVND (reference sequence). V lost 7 bases and J lost 4; bases outside the gene matches: 11. This CDR3 is 15 amino acids long. This chain's CDR3 is CASTSVQGASYGYTF. In DNA, the CDR3 is TGTGCCAGTACATCCGTCCAGGGGGCGAGCTATGGCTACACCTTC.

This sequence joins TRBV20-1 and TRBJ1-1; possible D gene TRBD1, 6 bases. This CDR3 spans 15 amino acids. Per the germline V gene, CDR1 is DFQATT and CDR2 is SNEGSKA (reference sequence). V was cut by 4 bases and J by 0 bases, with 15 bases left in between. This chain's CDR3 is CSANTGKSMNTEAFF. The CDR3 DNA is TGCAGTGCTAACACAGGGAAGTCCATGAACACTGAAGCTTTCTTT.

This clonotype turned up a few times. V usage is TRBV6-1 and J usage is TRBJ1-5; no firm D call. The CDR3 has 14 amino acids. Deletions cut 7 bases from V and 3 bases from J, with 13 bases between. Germline V lookup: CDR1 MNHNS, CDR2 SASEGT. Here the CDR3 reads CASTPSRYNQPQHF. In DNA, the CDR3 is TGTGCCAGCACCCCTAGTCGGTACAATCAGCCCCAGCATTTT.

The chain combines TRBV20-1 with TRBJ2-2; D is unresolved. The CDR3 runs to 12 residues. Between the trimmed V and J ends, which lost 4 bases and 6 bases, there was a span of 9 bases. The germline gives CDR1 DFQATT, CDR2 SNEGSKA (reference sequence). The CDR3 DNA follows: TGCAGTGCTATTAGTGTCGCCGGGGAGCTGTTTTTT. Translated: CSAISVAGELFF.

The V and J genes are TRBV5-4 and TRBJ2-4, with D possibly TRBD2 on 5 matching bases. The germline V gene has CDR1 SGHNT and CDR2 YYREEE (reference sequence). V lost 4 bases to trimming and J lost 0 bases, with 8 bases between them. The CDR3 extends over 14 amino acids. The CDR3 DNA sequence: TGTGCCAGCAGCAGGGAGATAGCCAAAAACATTCAGTACTTC. Translation: CASSREIAKNIQYF.

This sequence joins TRBV30 and TRBJ2-7; TRBD1 agrees at 9 bases. The junction had 6 bases not matched to a gene; V was cut back by 4 bases and J by 5 bases. The germline gives CDR1 GTSNPN, CDR2 SVGIG (reference sequence). This CDR3 comprises 13 residues. The CDR3 nucleotides read TGTGCCTGGAATAGGGACAGGGACAACGAGCAGTACTTC. It encodes CAWNRDRDNEQYF.

The chain has TRBV6-1 and TRBJ1-6; no clear D gene. The germline gives CDR1 MNHNS, CDR2 SASEGT. The CDR3 runs to 13 residues. V gave up 5 bases and J gave up 7 bases, with 9 bases separating them. The CDR3 coding sequence is TGTGCCAGCAGTCCGGCCGGGAATTCACCCCTCCACTTT. Translated, it gives CASSPAGNSPLHF.

Comments on this clonotype: Relative to the germline gene, one junction end is altered; a read error may explain this. This sequence joins TRBV4-1 and TRBJ1-2, with 8 bases that match TRBD1. There are 14 residues in the CDR3. Germline CDR1 reads MGHRA; CDR2 reads YSYEKL. In DNA form, the CDR3 reads TGCGCCAGCAGCCAAGGGGGTGACAGGGGACTCCATTCCTTC. Translating gives CASSQGGDRGLHSF.

The chain has TRBV20-1 and TRBJ2-3; TRBD1 or TRBD2 may be the D gene (7 bases each). Germline V CDR1 and CDR2: DFQATT, SNEGSKA (reference sequence). This CDR3 region has 13 residues. The CDR3 reads CSVQQGGADTQYF. DNA of the CDR3: TGCAGCGTTCAGCAGGGGGGGGCAGATACGCAGTATTTT.

This clonotype has only a few counts. The chain recombines TRBV7-6 with TRBJ1-3; D is unresolved. V was shortened by 2 bases and J by 2 bases, with 10 bases between the two germline ends. The CDR3 is made up of 15 amino acids. CDR1 is SGHVS and CDR2 is FNYEAQ in the germline V gene. CDR3: CASSLSPAPGNTIYF. The DNA of the CDR3 is TGTGCCAGCAGCTTATCCCCTGCCCCTGGAAACACCATATATTTT.